Many counts were recorded for the clone carrying this T cell receptor (beta chain). Its antigen is still unknown. The sample belongs to a study of T cells in Graves' hyperthyroidism and ophthalmopathy. This CDR3 comprises 13 residues. V dropped 6 bases and J dropped 3 bases, with 11 bases sitting between them. The germline CDR1 and CDR2 sequences are MNHNS and SASEGT. TCR beta CDR3 regions were amplified from RNA. In the first-round RT-PCR of the TCR CDR3, the HTBI primer set was used. TCRdb processed the multiplex PCR reads anew with MiXCR; each CDR3 protein has one entry. The data show 650,000 to 850,000 distinct CDR3 sequences, with approximately 18% seen just once and 16% held by the top ten. Study-level points and caveats: Clonotypes that were expanded in thyroid above 0.001 mostly appeared in blood too.

The specimen sequenced was blood. The chain has TRBV6-1 and TRBJ1-1; D call uncertain. This clonotype was obtained from a woman aged 45-59 years with Graves' hyperthyroidism that later progressed to Graves' ophthalmopathy. The CDR3 nucleotides are TGTGCCAGCAGGGGTCGGAGGGACACTGAAGCTTTCTTT. Its translation is CASRGRRDTEAFF.